This entry lists 15 T cell receptor beta chains sequenced from one sample in a study of blood T cell repertoires in COVID-19. Repertoires were generated with immunoSEQ multiplex PCR, while TCRdb's copy carries only in-frame clones and drops some. The table shows more than 150,000 clones, with 80% occurring only once. The specimen sequenced was PBMCs or T cells enriched from blood (not recorded which). These receptors all come from a man aged 55 to 69 who had been exposed to COVID-19.

This clone was detected ten times or more. V is TRBV5-1 and J is TRBJ1-4; D might be TRBD1 (5 bases). This CDR3 has 13 residues. CDR1 SGHRS and CDR2 YFSETQ come from the germline V gene. The V end was cut by 4 bases, the J end by 8 bases, with 12 bases between. In DNA form, the CDR3 reads TGCGCCAGCAGCCCGGCGGGGGAAGAAAAACTGTTTTTT. It translates to CASSPAGEEKLFF.

V and J are TRBV11-2 and TRBJ2-7, with D possibly TRBD2 on 6 matching bases. This CDR3 region has 12 residues. Deletions cut 7 bases from V and 7 bases from J, with 14 bases between. The germline V gene has CDR1 SGHAT and CDR2 FQNNGV. CDR3 DNA: TGTGCCAGCAAAGCGGGCCTCTCGGAGCAGTACTTC. The encoded protein is CASKAGLSEQYF. Drawing the rest from reference TRBV11-2 and TRBJ2-7, the complete variable domain is EAGVAQSPRYKIIEKRQSVAFWCNPISGHATLYWYQQILGQGPKLLIQFQNNGVVDDSQLPKDRFSAERLKGVDSTLKIQPAKLEDSAVYLCASKAGLSEQYFGPGTRLTVT.

V usage is TRBV30 and J usage is TRBJ1-2, with D perhaps TRBD1 (6 bases). Trimming cost V 3 bases and J 8 bases, with 19 bases left between them. Germline V gives CDR1 GTSNPN, CDR2 SVGIG (reference sequence). The CDR3 consists of 14 residues. The CDR3 here is CAWSPPRGAGGYTF. CDR3 nucleotide sequence: TGTGCCTGGAGCCCCCCCCGGGGGGCGGGAGGCTACACCTTC.

The chain combines TRBV5-1 with TRBJ1-2, with D uncertain. This CDR3 is 16 amino acids long. The germline CDR1 and CDR2 sequences are SGHRS and YFSETQ. Deletions cut 0 bases from V and 8 bases from J, with 20 bases between. The CDR3 region is CASSLAGRPSPGGYTF. CDR3 DNA: TGCGCCAGCAGCTTGGCCGGCCGCCCTAGCCCGGGGGGCTACACCTTC.

The V call is TRBV12-2, the J call TRBJ1-1; TRBD1 is the table's D call and was not checked against the DNA. TRBV12-2 is flagged as a pseudogene. This CDR3 region has 16 residues. The CDR3 loop reads CASQKTRGPPNTEAFF. The CDR3, as DNA: TGTGCAAGCCAAAAAACTAGGGGGCCACCGAACACTGAAGCTTTCTTT.

The chain links TRBV7-8 to TRBJ2-5; TRBD1 aligns across 7 bases. CDR3 size: 15 residues. J gave up 5 bases and V 0 bases, and 6 bases lay outside the gene matches. Germline V gene lookup returns CDR1 SGHVS and CDR2 FQNEAQ. CDR3 protein: CASSLAGTASETQYF. The CDR3 region has the DNA TGTGCCAGCAGCTTAGCCGGGACAGCCTCTGAGACCCAGTACTTC.

V usage is TRBV30 and J usage is TRBJ1-6; D may be TRBD1 (6 bases). CDR1 GTSNPN and CDR2 SVGIG come from the germline V gene (reference sequence). The CDR3 loop spans 14 amino acids. V was clipped by 0 bases and J by 7 bases, with 10 bases between them. CDR3 protein: CAWSVYRENSPLHF. In nucleotides, the CDR3 is TGTGCCTGGAGTGTATACAGGGAGAATTCACCCCTCCACTTT.

CDR3 nucleotide sequence: TGTGCCAGTAGGGGACAGGGACCGGACTACAATGAGCAGTTCTTC. Its protein product is CASRGQGPDYNEQFF. The chain recombines TRBV19 with TRBJ2-1, with 9 bases lining up with TRBD1. The germline V gene encodes CDR1 LNHDA and CDR2 SQIVND (reference sequence). With 6 bases clipped from V and 3 bases from J, the junction kept 6 bases outside the gene matches. The CDR3 totals 15 residues.

The chain joins TRBV9 to TRBJ2-3, with TRBD1 as a possible D gene (6 bases). CDR1 is SGDLS and CDR2 is YYNGEE in the germline V gene. The germline V and J ends were trimmed by 4 bases and 0 bases, with 12 bases remaining between them. The CDR3 runs 15 residues. The CDR3 here is CASSPRTASTDTQYF. CDR3 nucleotide sequence: TGTGCCAGCAGCCCGAGGACAGCTAGCACAGATACGCAGTATTTT.

The chain links TRBV5-1 to TRBJ2-1; 8 positions agree with TRBD1. The CDR3 is 16 amino acids. Trimming cost V 4 bases and J 7 bases; bases outside gene matches: 13. CDR1 SGHRS and CDR2 YFSETQ come from the germline V gene. The CDR3 DNA reads as TGCGCCAGCAGCGAGACCGGGACAGGCGGTGTTAATGAGCAGTTCTTC. Residues: CASSETGTGGVNEQFF.

This CDR3 is CASSVGGTSYGYTF. The CDR3 DNA follows: TGTGCCAGCAGTGTGGGCGGGACCTCCTATGGCTACACCTTC. This chain connects TRBV25-1 to TRBJ1-2, with TRBD1 as a possible D gene (5 bases). The CDR3 has 14 residues. Deletions cut 4 bases from V and 4 bases from J, with 13 bases between. Germline CDR1 is MGHDK and CDR2 is SYGVNS.

This clone was detected a few times. This chain links TRBV7-9 with TRBJ2-5; no firm D call. Deletions cut 8 bases from V and 5 bases from J, with 6 bases between. The CDR3 length is 10 residues. Germline V gives CDR1 SEHNR, CDR2 FQNEAQ (reference sequence). The DNA of the CDR3 is TGTGCCAGCGGGCGCGAGACCCAGTACTTC. This codes for CASGRETQYF.

Only one count was recorded for this clone. The CDR3 loop is CSVDRGGDTDTQYF. The CDR3 nucleotides are TGCAGCGTTGATAGGGGGGGAGACACAGATACGCAGTATTTT. The chain recombines TRBV29-1 with TRBJ2-3, with D perhaps matching TRBD2 (7 bases). This CDR3 spans 14 amino acids. Germline assignment: CDR1 SQVTM and CDR2 ANQGSEA. V lost 3 bases, J lost 2 bases, and 12 bases lay in between.

V and J are TRBV6-1 and TRBJ2-2; 9 nucleotides line up with TRBD1. J was trimmed by 7 bases and V by 4 bases; bases with no gene match: 10. Germline V lookup: CDR1 MNHNS, CDR2 SASEGT. This CDR3 contains 16 residues. CDR3 coding DNA: TGTGCCAGCAGTGCCCGACAGGGGGTAACGATCGGGGAGCTGTTTTTT. It specifies CASSARQGVTIGELFF.

The genes are TRBV5-6 and TRBJ1-5; 8 bases match TRBD1. CDR1 and CDR2 from the germline V gene are SGHDT and YYEEEE. Losses at the gene ends were 4 bases for V and 6 bases for J; bases not matched to a gene: 6. The CDR3 runs 14 residues. The CDR3 region is CASSLRGLGQPQHF. CDR3 bases: TGTGCCAGCAGCCTCAGGGGGCTGGGTCAGCCCCAGCATTTT.